Reported below is one T cell receptor beta chain. The target antigen is unknown. The record originates from a study of vaccination and CD4 T cells after COVID-19. The treatment is: roughly 10-day PBMC culture with coronavirus spike peptide pools or control peptides (ViraFEST assay). V dropped 4 bases and J dropped 4; count of bases not matched to a gene: 7. The CDR3 sequence is 14 residues long. Germline assignment: CDR1 SGHKS and CDR2 YYEKEE (reference sequence). Scientists ran DNA taken from cultured CD4+ T cells through the Oncomine TCR Beta short-read assay for sequencing. TCRdb analysed the PCR reads with MiXCR anew, one entry per CDR3 protein. The sample has approximately 12,000 distinct CDR3 sequences, around 40% seen once.

The TCR sequence derives from a human donor with COVID-19. The V and J genes are TRBV5-5 and TRBJ1-2; 7 nucleotides align to TRBD1. Sequencing used cultured CD4+ T cells from blood. The CDR3 DNA reads as TGTGCCAGCAGCACGCAGGGGGGATTCTATGGCTACACCTTC. It encodes CASSTQGGFYGYTF.